The present T cell receptor (beta chain) was sequenced within a study of T cells expressing NK-cell markers. UMIs accompanied the 5'RACE template switching by which TCR beta cDNA was made. From the 5' RACE reads, TCRdb lists one entry per CDR3 protein and no DNA. The sample data list about 540,000 distinct CDR3 sequences. Overall study results and limits: Dominant NKG2C+ clonotypes in a handful of donors made up 1.0-7.0% of CD8+ T cells.

Points on this clonotype: The target antigen is unknown.

The CDR3 runs to 16 residues. The germline gives CDR1 MDHEN, CDR2 SYDVKM. The sequenced sample consisted of blood T cells: a sorted CD56 or NKG2C T cell subset, CD4+ or CD8+ T cells, or bulk PBMC T cells (not recorded which). This clonotype originated in a man between 18 and 35 years old in good health. V gene TRBV28 combines with J gene TRBJ2-2. This CDR3 is CASSLRVGVNTGELFF.